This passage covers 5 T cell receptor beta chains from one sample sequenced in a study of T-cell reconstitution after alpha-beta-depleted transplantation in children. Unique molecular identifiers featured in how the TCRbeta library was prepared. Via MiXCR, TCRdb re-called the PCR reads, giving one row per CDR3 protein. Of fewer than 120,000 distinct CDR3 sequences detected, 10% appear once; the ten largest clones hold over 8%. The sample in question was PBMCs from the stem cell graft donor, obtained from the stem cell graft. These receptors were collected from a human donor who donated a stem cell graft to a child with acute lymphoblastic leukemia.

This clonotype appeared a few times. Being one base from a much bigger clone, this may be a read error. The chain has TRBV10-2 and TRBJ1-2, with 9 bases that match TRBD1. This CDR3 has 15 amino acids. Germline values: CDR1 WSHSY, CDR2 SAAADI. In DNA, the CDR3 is TGCGCCAGCAGTGAGGGGACAGGGTATCTGTATGGCGACACCTTC. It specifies CASSEGTGYLYGDTF.

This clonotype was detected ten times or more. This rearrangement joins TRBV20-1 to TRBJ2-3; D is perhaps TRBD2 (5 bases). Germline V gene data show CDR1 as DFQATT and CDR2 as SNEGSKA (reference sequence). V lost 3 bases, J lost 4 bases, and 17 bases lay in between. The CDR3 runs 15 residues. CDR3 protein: CSARTGLGRADTQYF. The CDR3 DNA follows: TGCAGTGCTAGGACCGGGCTGGGGAGAGCAGATACGCAGTATTTT.

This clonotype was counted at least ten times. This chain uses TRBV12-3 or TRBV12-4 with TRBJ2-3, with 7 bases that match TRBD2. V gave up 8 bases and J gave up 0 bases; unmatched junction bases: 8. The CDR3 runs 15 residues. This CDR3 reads CASQGGSTSTDTQYF. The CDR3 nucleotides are TGTGCCAGCCAGGGCGGGAGCACAAGCACAGATACGCAGTATTTT.

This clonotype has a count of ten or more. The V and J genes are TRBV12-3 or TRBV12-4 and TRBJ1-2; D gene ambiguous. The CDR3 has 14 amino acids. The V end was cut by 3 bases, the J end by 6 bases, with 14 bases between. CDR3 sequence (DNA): TGTGCCAGCAGTTTGGGCAGGCCCCCGAATGGCTACACCTTC. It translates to CASSLGRPPNGYTF.

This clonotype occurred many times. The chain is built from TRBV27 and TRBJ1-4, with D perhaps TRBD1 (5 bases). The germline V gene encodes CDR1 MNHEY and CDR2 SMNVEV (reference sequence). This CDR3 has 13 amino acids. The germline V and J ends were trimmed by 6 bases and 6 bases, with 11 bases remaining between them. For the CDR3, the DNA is TGTGCCAGCAGCCCACGGGGCGATGAAAAACTGTTTTTT. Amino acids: CASSPRGDEKLFF.